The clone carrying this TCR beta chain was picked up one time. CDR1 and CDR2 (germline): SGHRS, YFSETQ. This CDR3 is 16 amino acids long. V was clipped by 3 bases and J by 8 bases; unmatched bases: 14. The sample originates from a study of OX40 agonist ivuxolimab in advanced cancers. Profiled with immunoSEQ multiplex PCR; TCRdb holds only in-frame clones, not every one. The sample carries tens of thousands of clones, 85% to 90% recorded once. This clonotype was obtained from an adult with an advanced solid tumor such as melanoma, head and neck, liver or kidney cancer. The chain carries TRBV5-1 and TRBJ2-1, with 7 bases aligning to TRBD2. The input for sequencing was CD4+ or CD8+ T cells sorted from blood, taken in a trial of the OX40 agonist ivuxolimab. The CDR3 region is CASSWGGARGIDEQFF. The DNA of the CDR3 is TGCGCCAGCAGCTGGGGTGGGGCGCGGGGGATCGATGAGCAGTTCTTC.